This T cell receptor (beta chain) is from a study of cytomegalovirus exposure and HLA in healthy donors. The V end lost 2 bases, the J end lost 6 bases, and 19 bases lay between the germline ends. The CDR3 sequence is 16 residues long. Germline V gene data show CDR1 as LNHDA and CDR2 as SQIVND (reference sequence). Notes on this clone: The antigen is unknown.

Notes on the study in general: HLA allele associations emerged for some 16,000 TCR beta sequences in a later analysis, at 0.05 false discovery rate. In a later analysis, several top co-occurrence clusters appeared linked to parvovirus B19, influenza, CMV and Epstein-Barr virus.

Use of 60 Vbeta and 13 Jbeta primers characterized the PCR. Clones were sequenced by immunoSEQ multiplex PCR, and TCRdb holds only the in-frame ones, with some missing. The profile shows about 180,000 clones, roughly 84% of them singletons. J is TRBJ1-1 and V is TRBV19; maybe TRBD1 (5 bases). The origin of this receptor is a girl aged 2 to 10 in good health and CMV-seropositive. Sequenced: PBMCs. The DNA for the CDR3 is TGTGCCAGTAGTATAACAGGACCGCGAAAGGGTTCTGAAGCTTTCTTT. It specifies CASSITGPRKGSEAFF. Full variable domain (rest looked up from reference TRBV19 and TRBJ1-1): DGGITQSPKYLFRKEGQNVTLSCEQNLNHDAMYWYRQDPGQGLRLIYYSQIVNDFQKGDIAEGYSVSREKKESFPLTVTSAQKNPTAFYLCASSITGPRKGSEAFFGQGTRLTVV.